The 10 T cell receptor beta chains presented below share a single source sample, sequenced in a study of blood T cells in healthy people across ages. Alongside a J-beta primer mix, a sample-barcoded 5' primer served in a second PCR lasting about 7 to 11 cycles. TCRdb analysed the 5' RACE reads with MiXCR anew, one entry per CDR3 protein. Among 850,000 to 1,000,000 distinct CDR3 sequences listed, roughly 48% were seen once. Specimen: blood. The receptors here all came from a man aged 25 to 40 in good health.

The chain uses TRBV30 and TRBJ1-2, with TRBD1 as a possible D gene (6 bases). V was pared by 2 bases and J by 12 bases, with 13 bases between. The CDR3 is made up of 11 amino acids. CDR1 and CDR2 from the germline V gene are GTSNPN and SVGIG (reference sequence). CDR3 bases: TGTGCCTGGAGTTCCGGGACATTCAACACCTTC. Protein sequence: CAWSSGTFNTF. Full variable domain (rest looked up from reference TRBV30 and TRBJ1-2): SQTIHQWPATLVQPVGSPLSLECTVEGTSNPNLYWYRQAAGRGLQLLFYSVGIGQISSEVPQNLSASRPQDRQFILSSKKLLLSDSGFYLCAWSSGTFNTFGSGTRLTVV.

The chain employs TRBV5-1 and TRBJ2-3, with TRBD1 identical over 7 bases. The germline CDR1 and CDR2 sequences are SGHRS and YFSETQ. The length of the CDR3 is 14 residues. Unmatched junction bases numbered 5, after V lost 6 bases and J lost 1 base. In DNA, the CDR3 is TGCGCCAGCACTGGAGGACAGGGCACAGATACGCAGTATTTT. Protein sequence: CASTGGQGTDTQYF. Based on the CDR3 plus reference TRBV5-1 and TRBJ2-3, the full variable domain is KAGVTQTPRYLIKTRGQQVTLSCSPISGHRSVSWYQQTPGQGLQFLFEYFSETQRNKGNFPGRFSGRQFSNSRSEMNVSTLELGDSALYLCASTGGQGTDTQYFGPGTRLTVL.

The table lists this clonotype with many counts. The rearrangement links TRBV3-1 to TRBJ2-1; TRBD2 aligns across 7 bases. Looked up from germline, CDR1 is LGHDT and CDR2 is YNNKEL (reference sequence). The J segment lost 8 bases and the V segment lost 0 bases, leaving 10 bases of the junction unmatched. The CDR3 extends over 16 amino acids. The CDR3 spells CASSQDYSWEGDEQFF. CDR3 bases: TGTGCCAGCAGCCAAGATTACAGTTGGGAGGGCGATGAGCAGTTCTTC.

This clonotype appeared a few times. This chain links TRBV9 with TRBJ2-7; perhaps TRBD2 as D (5 bases). V lost 4 bases and J lost 5, with 19 bases in between. This CDR3 region has 15 residues. In germline, CDR1 is SGDLS, CDR2 YYNGEE. The CDR3 reads CASSPYSGSDHEQYF. CDR3 bases: TGTGCCAGCAGCCCGTATTCGGGGTCAGACCACGAGCAGTACTTC.

The J gene is TRBJ2-5, the V gene TRBV5-1; a possible D gene is TRBD2 (5 bases). This CDR3 is built from 14 residues. Germline V gives CDR1 SGHRS, CDR2 YFSETQ. Trimming cost V 7 bases and J 2 bases, with 15 bases left between them. The CDR3: CASSDGNQQETQYF. The DNA of the CDR3 is TGCGCCAGCTCGGACGGGAACCAACAAGAGACCCAGTACTTC.

J is TRBJ1-1 and V is TRBV28; 8 bases align to TRBD1. Germline CDR1 MDHEN, CDR2 SYDVKM. This CDR3 region has 13 residues. V trimming: 6 bases; J trimming: 8 bases; junction bases outside the gene matches: 8. This CDR3 reads CASRTGQGGEAFF. CDR3 bases: TGTGCCAGCAGGACCGGACAGGGCGGGGAAGCTTTCTTT.

The chain combines TRBV7-2 with TRBJ2-3; 11 nucleotides align to TRBD2. Germline-derived CDR1 and CDR2 are SGHTA and FQGNSA. V was clipped by 0 bases and J by 2 bases; unmatched bases: 7. The CDR3 spans 18 residues. The CDR3: CASSLAGLAGGNTDTQYF. The CDR3 bases are TGTGCCAGCAGCTTAGCAGGTCTAGCGGGGGGTAACACAGATACGCAGTATTTT.

This chain links TRBV4-2 with TRBJ2-3; D remains ambiguous. V was trimmed by 0 bases and J by 10 bases, leaving 8 bases between them. The CDR3 covers 12 residues. In germline, CDR1 is LGHNA, CDR2 YNFKEQ. CDR3 sequence reads: CASSQEEVPQYF. The CDR3 DNA sequence: TGTGCCAGCAGCCAAGAAGAAGTTCCGCAGTATTTT.

Regarding this clonotype: A read error may produce the germline difference seen at one junction end. CDR3 in DNA: TGCGCCAGCAGCCAAGAGGCGACGGGACTAGCGTCCTACAGTGAGCAGTTCTTC. Its translation is CASSQEATGLASYSEQFF. V and J are TRBV4-1 and TRBJ2-1; TRBD2 matches 10 bases. In germline, CDR1 is MGHRA, CDR2 YSYEKL. The CDR3 runs 18 residues.

Comments on this clonotype: Germline and junction disagree at one end, which may indicate a read error. CDR3 sequence reads: CAISADSGGPLSYSEQFF. In nucleotides, the CDR3 is TGTGCCATCAGTGCTGATAGCGGGGGACCTCTCTCCTACAGTGAGCAGTTCTTC. This rearrangement joins TRBV10-3 to TRBJ2-1; TRBD2 agrees at 9 bases. This CDR3 region has 18 residues. Germline V gives CDR1 ENHRY, CDR2 SYGVKD.